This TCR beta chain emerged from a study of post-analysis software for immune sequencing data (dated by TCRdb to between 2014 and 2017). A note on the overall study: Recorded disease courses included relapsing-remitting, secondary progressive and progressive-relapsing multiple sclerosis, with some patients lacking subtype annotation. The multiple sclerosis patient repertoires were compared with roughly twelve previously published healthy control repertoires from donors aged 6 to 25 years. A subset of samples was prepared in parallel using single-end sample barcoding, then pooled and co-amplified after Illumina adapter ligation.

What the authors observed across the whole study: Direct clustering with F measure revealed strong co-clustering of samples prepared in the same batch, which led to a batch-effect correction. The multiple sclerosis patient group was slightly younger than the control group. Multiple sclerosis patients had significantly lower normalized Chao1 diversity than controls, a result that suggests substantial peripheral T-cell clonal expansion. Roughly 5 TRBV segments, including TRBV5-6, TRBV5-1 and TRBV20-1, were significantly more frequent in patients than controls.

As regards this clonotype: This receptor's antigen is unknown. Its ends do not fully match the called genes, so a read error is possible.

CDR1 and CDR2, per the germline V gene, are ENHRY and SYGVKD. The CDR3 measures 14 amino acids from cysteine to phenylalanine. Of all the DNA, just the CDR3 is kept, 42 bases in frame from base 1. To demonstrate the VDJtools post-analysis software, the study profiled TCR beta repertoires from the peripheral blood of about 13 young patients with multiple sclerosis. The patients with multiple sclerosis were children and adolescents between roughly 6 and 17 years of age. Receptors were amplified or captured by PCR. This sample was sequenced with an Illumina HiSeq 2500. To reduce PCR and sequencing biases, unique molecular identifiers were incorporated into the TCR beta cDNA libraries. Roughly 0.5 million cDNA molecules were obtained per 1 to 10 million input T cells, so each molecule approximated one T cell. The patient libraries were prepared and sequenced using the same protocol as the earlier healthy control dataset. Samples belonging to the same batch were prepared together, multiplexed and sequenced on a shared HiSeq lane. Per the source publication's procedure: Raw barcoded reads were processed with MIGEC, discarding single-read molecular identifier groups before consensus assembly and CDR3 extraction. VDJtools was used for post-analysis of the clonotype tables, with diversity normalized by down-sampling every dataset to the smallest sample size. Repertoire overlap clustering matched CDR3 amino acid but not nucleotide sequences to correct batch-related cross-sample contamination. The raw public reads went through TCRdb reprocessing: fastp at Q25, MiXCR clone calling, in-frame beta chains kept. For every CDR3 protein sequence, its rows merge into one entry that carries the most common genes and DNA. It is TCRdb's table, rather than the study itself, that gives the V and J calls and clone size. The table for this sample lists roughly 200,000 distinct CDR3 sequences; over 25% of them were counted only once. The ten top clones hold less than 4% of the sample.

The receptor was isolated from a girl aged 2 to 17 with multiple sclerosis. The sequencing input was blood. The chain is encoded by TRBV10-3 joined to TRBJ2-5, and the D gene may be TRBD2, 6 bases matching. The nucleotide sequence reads TGCGCCGTCAGTGAGTCGGGGGATTGGCGGACCCAGTACTTC. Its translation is CAVSESGDWRTQYF.